This T cell receptor beta chain is drawn from a study of blood T cell repertoires in COVID-19. About the study: Sites across the United States, Italy and Spain contributed samples from acute and convalescent COVID-19. PBMCs, B-cell-depleted T cells, or T cells were the source of the cDNA or gDNA that made up the material.

In the study's own analysis: By means of reference gene primer amplification, nucleated cell counts were estimated. Clones were read by immunoSEQ multiplex PCR, and TCRdb kept only the in-frame ones, dropping some. That table gives V, J and clone size, and the DNA gave D and trimming. The data show approximately 97,000 clones, over 65% seen once. The CDR3 is 14 residues long. CDR1 is SGHDT, CDR2 YYEEEE, per germline. The germline V and J ends were trimmed by 1 base and 6 bases, with 12 bases remaining between them. This rearrangement joins TRBV5-6 to TRBJ2-3, with D perhaps TRBD2 (6 bases). The sequencing input was peripheral blood. The origin of this receptor is a human donor in a cohort sampled during active COVID-19. In DNA form, the CDR3 reads TGTGCCAGCAGCTTGTCCTCGAGCGGGGATACGCAGTATTTT. Amino acids: CASSLSSSGDTQYF.